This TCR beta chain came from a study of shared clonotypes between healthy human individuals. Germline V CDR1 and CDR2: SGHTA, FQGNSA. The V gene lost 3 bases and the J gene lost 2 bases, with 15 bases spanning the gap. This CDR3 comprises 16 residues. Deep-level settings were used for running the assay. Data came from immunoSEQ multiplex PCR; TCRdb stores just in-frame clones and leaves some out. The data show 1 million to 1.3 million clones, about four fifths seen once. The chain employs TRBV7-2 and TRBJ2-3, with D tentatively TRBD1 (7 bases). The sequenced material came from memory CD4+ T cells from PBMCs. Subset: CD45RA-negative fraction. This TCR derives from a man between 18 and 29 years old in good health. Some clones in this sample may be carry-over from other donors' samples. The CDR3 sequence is CASSFVAGQPTDTQYF. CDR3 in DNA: TGTGCCAGCAGCTTTGTCGCGGGACAGCCCACAGATACGCAGTATTTT.